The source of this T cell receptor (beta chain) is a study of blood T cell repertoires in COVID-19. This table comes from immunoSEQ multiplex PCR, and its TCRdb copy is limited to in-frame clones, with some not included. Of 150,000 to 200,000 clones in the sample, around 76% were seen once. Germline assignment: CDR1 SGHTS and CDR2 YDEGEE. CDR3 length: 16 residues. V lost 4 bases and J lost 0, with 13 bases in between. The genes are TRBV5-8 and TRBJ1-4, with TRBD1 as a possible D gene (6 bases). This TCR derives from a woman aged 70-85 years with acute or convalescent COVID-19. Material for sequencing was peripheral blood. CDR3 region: CASSTRDTTTNEKLFF. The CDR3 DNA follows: TGTGCCAGCAGCACCCGGGACACCACAACTAATGAAAAACTGTTTTTT.